These 3 T cell receptor beta chains came from one sample sequenced in a study of cytomegalovirus exposure and HLA in healthy donors. PCR was performed using 60 Vbeta and 13 Jbeta primers. Using immunoSEQ multiplex PCR, the repertoire was profiled, and TCRdb retains in-frame clones only, with some absent. The table records about 190,000 clones, roughly 77% of them present only once. Sequencing used PBMCs. Every receptor here comes from a young woman in good health and CMV-seropositive.

This clone was picked up one time. An end of the junction differs from the germline gene, which may be a read error. V usage is TRBV7-9 and J usage is TRBJ1-5, with a possible D match to TRBD1 (6 bases). CDR3 length: 16 residues. Germline values: CDR1 SEHNR, CDR2 FQNEAQ (reference sequence). This CDR3 reads CSSSLALRGGDQPQHF. CDR3 nucleotides: TGTTCCAGCAGCTTAGCGCTAAGGGGGGGAGATCAGCCCCAGCATTTT.

The chain combines TRBV7-8 with TRBJ2-5, with 9 bases lining up with TRBD1. Trimming took 6 bases from V and 6 from J; bases not matched to a gene: 20. Germline V gene lookup returns CDR1 SGHVS and CDR2 FQNEAQ. The CDR3 loop spans 18 amino acids. CDR3 in amino acids: CASRERGRDGTGLKTQYF. CDR3 nucleotide sequence: TGTGCCAGCAGAGAACGAGGCAGAGACGGGACAGGGTTAAAGACCCAGTACTTC. The complete variable domain, with remaining parts taken from reference TRBV7-8 and TRBJ2-5, reads GAGVSQSPRYKVAKRGQDVALRCDPISGHVSLFWYQQALGQGPEFLTYFQNEAQLDKSGLPSDRFFAERPEGSVSTLKIQRTQQEDSAVYLCASRERGRDGTGLKTQYFGPGTRLLVL.

A word on this clone: The same CDR3 can be traced to other DNA sequences in this sample. This chain joins TRBV10-3 and TRBJ2-3; 9 bases line up with TRBD1. Germline V CDR1 and CDR2: ENHRY, SYGVKD. V trimming: 2 bases; J trimming: 2 bases; junction bases outside the gene matches: 5. This CDR3 contains 16 residues. CDR3 region: CAISEPGQGSTDTQYF. CDR3 bases: TGTGCCATCAGTGAGCCGGGACAGGGTTCCACAGATACGCAGTATTTT.